A selection of T cell receptor beta chains follows, all from one sample in a study of blood T cell repertoires in COVID-19. Produced via immunoSEQ multiplex PCR; TCRdb's table is partial and in-frame only. Among about 200,000 clones listed, 88% were seen once. The sequenced sample was peripheral blood. The receptors derive from a man aged 35 to 55 with active or convalescent COVID-19. Both conserved end residues are part of each CDR3. D genes are given only for firm matches. Part of the rows lack a size; the others show once, few, many or a class for expanded clones.

>.|TRBV7-9|TRBJ1-5|TRBD1
CASSLEFGTGYSNQPQHF
TGTGCCAGCAGCTTAGAGTTCGGGACAGGGTATAGCAATCAGCCCCAGCATTTT
>once|TRBV5-1|TRBJ1-1|.
CASNYGGNTEAFF
TGCGCCAGCAATTATGGAGGGAACACTGAAGCTTTCTTT
>once|TRBV30|TRBJ1-4|.
CAWSEGQLNEKLFF
TGTGCCTGGAGTGAAGGACAGCTGAATGAAAAACTGTTTTTT
>.|TRBV27|TRBJ1-3|TRBD1
CASSSYGTGASGNTIYF
TGTGCCAGCAGTTCATACGGGACAGGGGCCTCTGGAAACACCATATATTTT
>.|TRBV27|TRBJ1-1|.
CASSPSPYYNTEAFF
TGTGCCAGCAGCCCGAGCCCCTATTATAATACTGAAGCTTTCTTT
>.|TRBV30|TRBJ2-7|.
CAWSGRNVGRFDEQYF
TGTGCCTGGAGTGGTCGAAATGTGGGGAGATTCGACGAGCAGTACTTC
>few|TRBV3-1/TRBV3-2|TRBJ1-1|.
CASSQEGVRGTEAFF
TGTGCCAGCAGCCAAGAAGGTGTGCGAGGGACTGAAGCTTTCTTT
>.|TRBV28|TRBJ1-5|.
CASSPQGNGQPQHF
TGTGCCAGCAGTCCACAGGGTAATGGACAGCCCCAGCATTTT
>.|TRBV27|TRBJ1-1|TRBD1
CASSVRGPDTEAFF
TGTGCCAGCAGCGTCAGGGGGCCCGACACTGAAGCTTTCTTT
>.|TRBV7-9|TRBJ2-1|.
CASSRRGDSDEQFF
TGTGCCAGCAGCAGGAGGGGGGACAGCGATGAGCAGTTCTTC
>.|TRBV5-1|TRBJ1-1|.
CASSAEGGYRMNTEAFF
TGCGCCAGCAGCGCCGAGGGAGGGTATAGGATGAACACTGAAGCTTTCTTT
>few|TRBV20-1|TRBJ1-1|.
CSARGSTPAFF
TGCAGTGCTAGGGGGAGTACTCCAGCTTTCTTT
>.|TRBV5-4|TRBJ2-6|TRBD1
CASRGQGSTGANVLTF
TGTGCCAGCAGGGGACAGGGATCTACTGGGGCCAACGTCCTGACTTTC
>few|TRBV27|TRBJ1-1|.
CASSLWGENTEAFF
TGTGCCAGCAGTTTATGGGGGGAGAACACTGAAGCTTTCTTT
>.|TRBV14|TRBJ2-5|.
CASSLLQGPWETQYF
TGTGCCAGCAGCCTACTACAGGGTCCCTGGGAGACCCAGTACTTC
>.|TRBV6-1|TRBJ2-1|TRBD1
CASSETGGSHNEQFF
TGTGCCAGCAGTGAAACAGGGGGATCCCACAATGAGCAGTTCTTC
>.|TRBV10-3|TRBJ1-1|.
CAISESAGRANTEAFF
TGTGCCATCAGTGAGTCAGCAGGGAGGGCGAACACTGAAGCTTTCTTT
>.|TRBV7-2|TRBJ1-1|TRBD1
CASSTTGTGGTEAFF
TGTGCCAGCAGCACTACCGGGACAGGGGGGACTGAAGCTTTCTTT